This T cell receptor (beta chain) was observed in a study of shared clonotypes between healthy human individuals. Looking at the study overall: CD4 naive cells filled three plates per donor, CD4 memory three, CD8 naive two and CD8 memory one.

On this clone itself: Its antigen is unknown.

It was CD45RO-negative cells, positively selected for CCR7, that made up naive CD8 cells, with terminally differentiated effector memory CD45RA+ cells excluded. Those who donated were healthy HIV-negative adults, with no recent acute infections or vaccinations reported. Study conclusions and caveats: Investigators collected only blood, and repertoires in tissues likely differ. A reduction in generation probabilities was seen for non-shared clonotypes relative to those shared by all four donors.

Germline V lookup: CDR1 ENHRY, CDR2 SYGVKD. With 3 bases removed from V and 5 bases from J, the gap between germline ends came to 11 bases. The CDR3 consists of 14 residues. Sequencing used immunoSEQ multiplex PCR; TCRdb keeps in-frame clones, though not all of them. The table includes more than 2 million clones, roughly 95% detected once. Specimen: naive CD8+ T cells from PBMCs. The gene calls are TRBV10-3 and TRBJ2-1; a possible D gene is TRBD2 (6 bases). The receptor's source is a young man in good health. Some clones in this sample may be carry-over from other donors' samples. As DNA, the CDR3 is TGTGCCATCAGTGAAGCCGGGAGAAACAATGAGCAGTTCTTC. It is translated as CAISEAGRNNEQFF.